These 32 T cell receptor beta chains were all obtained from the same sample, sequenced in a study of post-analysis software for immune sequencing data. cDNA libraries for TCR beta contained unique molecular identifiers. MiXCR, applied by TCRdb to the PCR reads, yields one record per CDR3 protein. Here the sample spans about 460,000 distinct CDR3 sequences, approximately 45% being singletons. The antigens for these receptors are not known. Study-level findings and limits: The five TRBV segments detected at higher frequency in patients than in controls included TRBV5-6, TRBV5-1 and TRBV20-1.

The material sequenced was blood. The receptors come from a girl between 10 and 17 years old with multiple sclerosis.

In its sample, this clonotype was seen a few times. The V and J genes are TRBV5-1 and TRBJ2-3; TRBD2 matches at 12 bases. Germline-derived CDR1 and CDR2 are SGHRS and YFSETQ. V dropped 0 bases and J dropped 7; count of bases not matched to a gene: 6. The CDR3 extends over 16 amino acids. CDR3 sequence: CASSLATSGRRYTQYF. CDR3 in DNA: TGCGCCAGCAGCTTGGCGACTAGCGGGAGAAGATATACGCAGTATTTT.

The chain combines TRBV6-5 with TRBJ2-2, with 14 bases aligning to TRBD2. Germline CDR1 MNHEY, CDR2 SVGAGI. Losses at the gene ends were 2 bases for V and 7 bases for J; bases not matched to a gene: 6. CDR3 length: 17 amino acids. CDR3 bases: TGTGCCAGCAGTTACAGACTAGCGGGAGGGCCCGGCGGGGAGCTGTTTTTT. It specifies CASSYRLAGGPGGELFF.

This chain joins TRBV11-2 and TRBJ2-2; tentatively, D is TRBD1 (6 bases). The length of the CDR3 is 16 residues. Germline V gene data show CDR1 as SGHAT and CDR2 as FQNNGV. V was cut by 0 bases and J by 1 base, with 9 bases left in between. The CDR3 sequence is CASSLEWGLNTGELFF. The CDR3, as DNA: TGTGCCAGCAGCTTAGAATGGGGGCTGAACACCGGGGAGCTGTTTTTT.

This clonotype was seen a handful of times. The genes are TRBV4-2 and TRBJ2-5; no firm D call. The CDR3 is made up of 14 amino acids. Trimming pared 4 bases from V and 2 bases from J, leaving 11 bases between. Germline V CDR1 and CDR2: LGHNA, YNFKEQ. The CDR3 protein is CASSPRLSQETQYF. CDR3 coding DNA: TGTGCCAGCAGCCCCCGACTGAGTCAAGAGACCCAGTACTTC.

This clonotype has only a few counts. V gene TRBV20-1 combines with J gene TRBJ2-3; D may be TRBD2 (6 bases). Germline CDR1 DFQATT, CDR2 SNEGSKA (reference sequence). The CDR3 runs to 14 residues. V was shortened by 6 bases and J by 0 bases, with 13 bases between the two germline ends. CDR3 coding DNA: TGCAGTGCCCGGCGGGGTGTAAGCACAGATACGCAGTATTTT. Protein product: CSARRGVSTDTQYF.

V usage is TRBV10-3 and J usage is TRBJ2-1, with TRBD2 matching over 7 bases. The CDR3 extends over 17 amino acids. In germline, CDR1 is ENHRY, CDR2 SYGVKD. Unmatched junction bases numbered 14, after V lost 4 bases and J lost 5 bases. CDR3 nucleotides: TGTGCCATCAGTGGCTCTTCAGCGGGACCCAGCCACAATGAGCAGTTCTTC. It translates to CAISGSSAGPSHNEQFF.

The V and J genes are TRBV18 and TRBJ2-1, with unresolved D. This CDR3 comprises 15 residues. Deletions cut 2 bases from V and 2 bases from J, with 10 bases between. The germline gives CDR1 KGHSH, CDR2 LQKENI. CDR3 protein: CASSPAIQTYNEQFF. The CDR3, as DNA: TGTGCCAGCTCACCAGCTATACAGACCTACAATGAGCAGTTCTTC.

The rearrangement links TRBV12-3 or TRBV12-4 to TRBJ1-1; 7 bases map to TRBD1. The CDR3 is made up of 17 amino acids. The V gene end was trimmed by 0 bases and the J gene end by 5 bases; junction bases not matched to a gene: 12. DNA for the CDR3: TGTGCCAGCAGTTTAGCATTCGACAGGGACGGTAGGACTGAAGCTTTCTTT. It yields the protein CASSLAFDRDGRTEAFF.

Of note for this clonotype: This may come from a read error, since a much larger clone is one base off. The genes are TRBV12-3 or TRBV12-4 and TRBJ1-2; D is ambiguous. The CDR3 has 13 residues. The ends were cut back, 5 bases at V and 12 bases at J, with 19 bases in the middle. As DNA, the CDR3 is TGTGCCAGCAGTCGTGTGATCATCGGCGGCCACACCTTC. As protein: CASSRVIIGGHTF.

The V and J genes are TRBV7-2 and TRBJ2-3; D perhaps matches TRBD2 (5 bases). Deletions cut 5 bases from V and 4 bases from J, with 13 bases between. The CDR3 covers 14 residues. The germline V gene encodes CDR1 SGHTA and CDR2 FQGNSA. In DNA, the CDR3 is TGTGCCAGCAGCCGCGGGTTTGCCGCAGATACGCAGTATTTT. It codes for CASSRGFAADTQYF. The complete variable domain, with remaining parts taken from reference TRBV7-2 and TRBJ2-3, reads GAGVSQSPSNKVTEKGKDVELRCDPISGHTALYWYRQSLGQGLEFLIYFQGNSAPDKSGLPSDRFSAERTGGSVSTLTIQRTQQEDSAVYLCASSRGFAADTQYFGPGTRLTVL.

The CDR3 DNA reads TGTGCCAGCAGACCAGGGGGCAAGATCTACGAGCAGTACTTC. Its protein is CASRPGGKIYEQYF. J is TRBJ2-5 and V is TRBV27, with TRBD1 identical over 8 bases. With the DNA end fitting TRBJ2-7 better, the J assignment may be wrong. CDR3 size: 14 residues. CDR1 and CDR2 (germline): MNHEY, SMNVEV (reference sequence).

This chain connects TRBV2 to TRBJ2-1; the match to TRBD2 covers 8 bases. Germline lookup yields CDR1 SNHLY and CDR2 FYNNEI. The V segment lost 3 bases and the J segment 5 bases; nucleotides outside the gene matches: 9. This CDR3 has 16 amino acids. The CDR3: CASSDLPGTRDNEQFF. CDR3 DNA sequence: TGTGCCAGCAGTGATCTCCCGGGGACTAGAGACAATGAGCAGTTCTTC.

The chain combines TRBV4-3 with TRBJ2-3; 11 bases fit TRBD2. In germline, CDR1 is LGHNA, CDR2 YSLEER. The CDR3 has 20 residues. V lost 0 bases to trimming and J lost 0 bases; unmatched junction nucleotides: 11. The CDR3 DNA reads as TGCGCCAGCAGCCAAGATCGGCTAGCGGGAGGTGGGACTAGCACAGATACGCAGTATTTT. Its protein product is CASSQDRLAGGGTSTDTQYF.

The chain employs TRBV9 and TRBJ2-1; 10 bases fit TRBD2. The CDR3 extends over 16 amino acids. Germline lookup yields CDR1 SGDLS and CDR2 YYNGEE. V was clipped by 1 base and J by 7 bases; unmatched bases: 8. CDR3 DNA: TGTGCCAGCAGCGTATCACAAAGCGGGAGGGCAAATGAGCAGTTCTTC. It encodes CASSVSQSGRANEQFF.

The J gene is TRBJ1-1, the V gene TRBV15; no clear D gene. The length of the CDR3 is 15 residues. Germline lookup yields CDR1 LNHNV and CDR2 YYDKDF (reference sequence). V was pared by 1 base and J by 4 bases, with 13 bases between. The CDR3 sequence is CATSRGGGRITEAFF. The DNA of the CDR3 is TGTGCCACCAGCAGAGGGGGAGGACGGATCACTGAAGCTTTCTTT.

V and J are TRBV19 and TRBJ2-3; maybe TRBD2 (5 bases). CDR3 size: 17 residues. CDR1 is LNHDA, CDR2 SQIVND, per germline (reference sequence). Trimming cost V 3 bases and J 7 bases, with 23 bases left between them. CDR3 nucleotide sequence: TGTGCCAGTAGTATCGCCCGGACTGTCCCAATCTTGAATACGCAGTATTTT. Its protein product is CASSIARTVPILNTQYF.

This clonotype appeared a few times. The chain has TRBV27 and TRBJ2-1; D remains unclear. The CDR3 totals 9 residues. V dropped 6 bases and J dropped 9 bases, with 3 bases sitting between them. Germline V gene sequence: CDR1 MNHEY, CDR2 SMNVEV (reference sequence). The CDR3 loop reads CASRGEQFF. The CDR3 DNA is TGTGCCAGCAGGGGTGAGCAGTTCTTC.

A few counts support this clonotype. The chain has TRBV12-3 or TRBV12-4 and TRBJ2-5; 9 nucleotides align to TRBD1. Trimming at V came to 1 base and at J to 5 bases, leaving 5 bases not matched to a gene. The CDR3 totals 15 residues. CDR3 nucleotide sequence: TGTGCCAGCAGTTTAGGACAGGGGGTAATGGAGACCCAGTACTTC. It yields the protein CASSLGQGVMETQYF.

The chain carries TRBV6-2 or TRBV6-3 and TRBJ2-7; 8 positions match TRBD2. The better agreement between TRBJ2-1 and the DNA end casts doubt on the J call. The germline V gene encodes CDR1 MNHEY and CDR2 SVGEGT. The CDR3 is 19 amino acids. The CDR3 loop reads CASSYSDSGTPYSYNEQFF. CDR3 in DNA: TGTGCCAGCAGTTACTCGGATAGCGGGACACCATACTCCTACAATGAGCAGTTCTTC.

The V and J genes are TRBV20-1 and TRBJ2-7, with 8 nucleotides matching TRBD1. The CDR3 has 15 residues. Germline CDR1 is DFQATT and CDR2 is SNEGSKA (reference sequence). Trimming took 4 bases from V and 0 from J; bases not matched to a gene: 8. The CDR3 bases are TGCAGTGCTAATCCCGGTGGGACAGGCTCCTACGAGCAGTACTTC. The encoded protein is CSANPGGTGSYEQYF.

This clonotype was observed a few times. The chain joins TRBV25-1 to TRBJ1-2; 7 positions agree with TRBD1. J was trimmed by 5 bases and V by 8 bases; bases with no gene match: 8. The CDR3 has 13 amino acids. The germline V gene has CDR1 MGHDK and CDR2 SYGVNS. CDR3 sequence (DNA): TGTGCCAGCCTCCGGACAGGAGAGTATGGCTACACCTTC. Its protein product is CASLRTGEYGYTF.

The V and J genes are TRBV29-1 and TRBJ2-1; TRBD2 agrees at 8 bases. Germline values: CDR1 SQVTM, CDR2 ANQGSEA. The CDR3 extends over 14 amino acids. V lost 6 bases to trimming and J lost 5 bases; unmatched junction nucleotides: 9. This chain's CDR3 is CSVPRLAPNNEQFF. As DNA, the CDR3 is TGCAGCGTACCCCGACTAGCGCCTAACAATGAGCAGTTCTTC.

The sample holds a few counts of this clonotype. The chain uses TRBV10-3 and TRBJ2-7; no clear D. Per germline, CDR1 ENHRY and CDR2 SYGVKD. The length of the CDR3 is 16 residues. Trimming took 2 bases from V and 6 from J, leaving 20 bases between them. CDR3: CAISEIEREGRSEQYF. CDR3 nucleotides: TGTGCCATCAGTGAGATCGAAAGAGAAGGAAGGAGCGAGCAGTACTTC.

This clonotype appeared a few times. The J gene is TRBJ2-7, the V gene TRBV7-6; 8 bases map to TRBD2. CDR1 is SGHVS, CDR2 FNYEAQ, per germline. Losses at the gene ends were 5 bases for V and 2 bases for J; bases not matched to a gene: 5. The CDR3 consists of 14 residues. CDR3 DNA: TGTGCCAGCAGCCGTAGCGGGGCCCCCTACGAGCAGTACTTC. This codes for CASSRSGAPYEQYF.

The CDR3 here is CASTPQENQKNIQYF. In DNA, the CDR3 is TGCGCCAGCACCCCACAGGAAAACCAAAAAAACATTCAGTACTTC. V gene TRBV4-1 combines with J gene TRBJ2-4, with a possible D match to TRBD1 (5 bases). V dropped 7 bases and J dropped 4 bases, with 17 bases sitting between them. There are 15 residues in the CDR3. The V gene's germline CDR1 is MGHRA and CDR2 YSYEKL.

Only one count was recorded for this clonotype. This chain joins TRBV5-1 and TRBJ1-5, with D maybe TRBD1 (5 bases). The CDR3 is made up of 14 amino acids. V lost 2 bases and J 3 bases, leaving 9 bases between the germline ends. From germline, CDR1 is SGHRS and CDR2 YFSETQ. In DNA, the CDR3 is TGCGCCAGCAGCTTAACAGGCCTCAATCAGCCCCAGCATTTT. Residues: CASSLTGLNQPQHF.

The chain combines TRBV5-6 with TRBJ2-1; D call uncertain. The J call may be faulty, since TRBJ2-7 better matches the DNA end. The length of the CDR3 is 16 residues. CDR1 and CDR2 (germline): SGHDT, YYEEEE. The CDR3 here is CASSLIGKYSYNEQYF. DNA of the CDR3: TGTGCCAGCAGCTTGATCGGTAAATACTCCTACAATGAGCAGTACTTC.

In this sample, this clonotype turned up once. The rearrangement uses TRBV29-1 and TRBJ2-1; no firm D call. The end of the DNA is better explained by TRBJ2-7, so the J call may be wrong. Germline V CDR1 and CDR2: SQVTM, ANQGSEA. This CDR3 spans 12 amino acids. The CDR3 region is CSVEVGYNEQYF. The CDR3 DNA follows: TGCAGCGTTGAAGTAGGGTACAATGAGCAGTACTTC.

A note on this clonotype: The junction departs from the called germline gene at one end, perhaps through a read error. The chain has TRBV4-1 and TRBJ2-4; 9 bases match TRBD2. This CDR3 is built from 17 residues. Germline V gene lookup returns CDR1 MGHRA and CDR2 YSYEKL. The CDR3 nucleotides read TGCGCCAGCGGCCAAGTACGGGCGGGAGGGGCCAAAAACATTCAGTACTTC. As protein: CASGQVRAGGAKNIQYF.

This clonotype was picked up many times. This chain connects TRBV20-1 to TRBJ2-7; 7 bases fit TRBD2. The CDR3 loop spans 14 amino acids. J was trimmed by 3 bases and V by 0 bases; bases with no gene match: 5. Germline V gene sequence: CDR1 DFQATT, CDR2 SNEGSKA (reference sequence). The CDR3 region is CSARDGGSGYEQYF. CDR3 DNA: TGCAGTGCTAGAGATGGCGGGAGCGGCTACGAGCAGTACTTC.

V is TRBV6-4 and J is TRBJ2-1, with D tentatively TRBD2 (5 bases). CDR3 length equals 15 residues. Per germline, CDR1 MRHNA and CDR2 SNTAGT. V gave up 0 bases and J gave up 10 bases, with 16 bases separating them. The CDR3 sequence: CASSDSIVFSGEQFF. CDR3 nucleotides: TGTGCCAGCAGTGACTCTATTGTGTTCTCGGGAGAGCAGTTCTTC.

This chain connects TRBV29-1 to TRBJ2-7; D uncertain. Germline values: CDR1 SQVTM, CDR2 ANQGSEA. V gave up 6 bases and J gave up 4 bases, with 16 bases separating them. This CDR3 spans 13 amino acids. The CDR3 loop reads CSVKVPGSYEQYF. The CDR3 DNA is TGCAGCGTCAAAGTACCGGGTTCTTACGAGCAGTACTTC.